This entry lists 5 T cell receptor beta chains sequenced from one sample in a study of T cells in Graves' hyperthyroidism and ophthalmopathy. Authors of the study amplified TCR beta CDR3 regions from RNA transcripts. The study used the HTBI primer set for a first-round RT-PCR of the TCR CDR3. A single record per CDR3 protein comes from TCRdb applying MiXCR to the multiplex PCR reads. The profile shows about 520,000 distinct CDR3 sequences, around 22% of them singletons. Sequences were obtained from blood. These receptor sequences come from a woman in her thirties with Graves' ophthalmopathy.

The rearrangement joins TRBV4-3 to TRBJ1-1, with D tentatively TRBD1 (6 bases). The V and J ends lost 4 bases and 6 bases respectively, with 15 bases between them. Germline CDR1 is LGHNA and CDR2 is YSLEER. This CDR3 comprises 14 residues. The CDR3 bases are TGCGCCAGCAGCCCAGGGACACAGGCCCCTGAAGCTTTCTTT. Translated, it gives CASSPGTQAPEAFF.

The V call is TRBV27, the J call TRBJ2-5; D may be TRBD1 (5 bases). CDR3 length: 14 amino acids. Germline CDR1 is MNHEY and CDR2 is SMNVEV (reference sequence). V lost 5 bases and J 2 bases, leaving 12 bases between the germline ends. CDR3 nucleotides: TGTGCCAGCAGTACAGACAGTTTTCAAGAGACCCAGTACTTC. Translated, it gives CASSTDSFQETQYF.

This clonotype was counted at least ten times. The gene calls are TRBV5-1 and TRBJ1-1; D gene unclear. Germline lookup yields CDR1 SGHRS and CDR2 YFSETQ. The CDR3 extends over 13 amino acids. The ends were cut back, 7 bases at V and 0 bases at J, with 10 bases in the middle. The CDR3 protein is CASGYSMNTEAFF. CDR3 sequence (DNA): TGCGCCAGCGGGTACAGCATGAACACTGAAGCTTTCTTT.

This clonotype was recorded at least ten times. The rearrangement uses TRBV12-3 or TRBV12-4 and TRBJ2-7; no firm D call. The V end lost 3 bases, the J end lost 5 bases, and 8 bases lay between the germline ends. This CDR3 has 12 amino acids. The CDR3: CASSLGPHEQYF. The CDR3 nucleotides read TGTGCCAGCAGTTTGGGTCCCCACGAGCAGTACTTC.

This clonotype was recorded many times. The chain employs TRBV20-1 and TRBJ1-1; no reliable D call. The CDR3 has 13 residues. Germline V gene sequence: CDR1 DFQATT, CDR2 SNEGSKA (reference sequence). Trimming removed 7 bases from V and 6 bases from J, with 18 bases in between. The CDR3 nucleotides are TGCAGTGGATCCCGGCAGGTGGACGCTGAAGCTTTCTTT. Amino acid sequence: CSGSRQVDAEAFF.